The entry below describes one T cell receptor beta chain. The data were taken from a study of pediatric ulcerative colitis. One to two pinch biopsies were taken from the rectum during colonoscopy. This table comes from immunoSEQ multiplex PCR, and its TCRdb copy is limited to in-frame clones, with some not included. The sample has about 15,000 clones; 65% to 75% are singletons. The germline gives CDR1 SGHRS, CDR2 YFSETQ. CDR3 length equals 15 residues. The V end was cut by 0 bases, the J end by 5 bases, with 14 bases between. The receptor comes from a girl aged 10 to 17 with moderate ulcerative colitis. V and J are TRBV5-1 and TRBJ2-5; D may match TRBD1 or TRBD2 (7 bases each). Input material: gut tissue. The CDR3 is CASSLEVGGGETQYF. The CDR3 DNA is TGCGCCAGCAGCTTGGAAGTGGGAGGGGGCGAGACCCAGTACTTC.